The entry below gives a single T cell receptor beta chain sequence along with its context. Its target antigen remains unknown. The sample holds no much larger clone one base away, and base qualities are not on file. This entry comes from a study of T cell responses to AZD1222 COVID-19 vaccine (dated by TCRdb to the early 2020s). At the level of the whole study: AZD1222 recipients whose second dose came at about 4 weeks and those whose second dose came at about 12 weeks were combined into one group, since spike-specific TCR depth and breadth did not differ between the two schedules. A total of 233 trial participants underwent TCR sequencing, of whom roughly 210 received two doses of AZD1222 and about 25 received two doses of the MenACWY control vaccine. Trial participants were enrolled into age subgroups of 18-55, 56-69 and 70-plus years, which contained approximately 150, 30 and 60 TCR-sequenced participants, respectively. Findings and caveats that apply to the study as a whole: CD4 TCRs associated with the vaccine covered the entire spike protein, and the dominant responses were in regions 160-218 and 743-854. Because no day 14 peak-response samples were available, the repertoires could be characterized only after the peak T cell response. After two AZD1222 doses, both the breadth and the depth of spike-specific TCRs were significantly higher than at day 0 and than in MenACWY recipients. Reportedly, almost half of the unique spike-specific TCRs recognized epitopes lying outside the regions that are mutated in the B.1.351 and B.1.1.7 variants. Participants were mostly white British and included more females than males, and it was suggested by the authors that clonal diversity may have been underestimated. Only five to seven AZD1222 recipients were SARS-CoV-2 seropositive at baseline, limiting conclusions about previously exposed vaccinees. In the small 56-69-year group, the increase in depth fell short of significance, most likely because of low power.

Looking up the germline V gene yields CDR1 SGDLS and CDR2 YYNGEE. V was cut back by 4 bases and J by 1 base, leaving a gap of 10 bases between them. Including cysteine and phenylalanine, the CDR3 has 14 amino acids. This entry keeps only the CDR3 DNA: 42 bases, framed from base 1. The CDR3 regions of human TCRbeta chains were analyzed by immunosequencing. In the source study's methods: Repertoire TCRs were matched against a reference library of SARS-CoV-2-specific TCRs generated with the MIRA antigen-specificity platform. Breadth was defined as the fraction of unique TCRs that were SARS-CoV-2-associated. Depth was defined as the fraction of total T cells that were SARS-CoV-2-associated. Using the MIRA data, each spike-specific TCR was mapped to the spike region that the TCR reacts to and placed in a CD4 or CD8 class. Log10-transformed breadth and depth values were compared by one-way ANOVA with Sidak's multiple comparisons tests. TCRdb's version of the immuneACCESS table is confined to in-frame rearrangements and falls short of the full clone set. An unresolved V gene accounts for under half of the shortfall where checked; the remainder is of unknown origin. Clonal size and the V and J genes are those of that table, whereas D and trimming came from the DNA. The sample profile shows approximately 120,000 clones; around nine tenths of them were found once. 6% to 9% of the sample is taken by the ten largest.

The sample's time point label, decoded: baseline before first vaccination. Vaccinee samples came from UK trials COV001 and COV002, including a single-blind randomized controlled phase 2/3 trial of AZD1222 (ChAdOx1 nCoV-19) in healthy adults. Trial participant PBMC samples were collected at day 0 and day 28 after the second dose for TCRbeta chain sequencing. This sample comprised peripheral blood, obtained on day 0 of AZD1222 vaccination. The TCR comes from an adult in good health. Recombination connected TRBV9 to TRBJ2-3; TRBD1 is a possible D gene, resting on 6 matching bases. The nucleotide sequence is given as TGTGCCAGCAGCTTCAGGACAGGCACAGATACGCAGTATTTT. Translated, this is CASSFRTGTDTQYF.